The 15 T cell receptor beta chains below come from one sample, sequenced in a study of T cells in women clearing cervical HPV infection. Sequenced by immunoSEQ multiplex PCR; TCRdb stores in-frame clones only, minus some. Its listing shows approximately 16,000 clones. Sequencing input: blood buffy coat. Source of these receptors: a woman between 18 and 75 years old with a cervical HPV16 infection that either progressed to CIN3+ or cleared (not recorded which).

Notes on this clone: The read halts 3 residues ahead of the CDR3 end, with the missing end drawn from the germline J gene. The chain employs TRBV4-2 and TRBJ2-3; D may be TRBD2 (6 bases). V lost 3 bases and J lost 3, with 13 bases in between. The CDR3 runs 15 residues. CDR1 is LGHNA and CDR2 is YNFKEQ in the germline V gene. CDR3 sequence reads: CASSQGSTRTDTQYF. The sequenced part of the CDR3 DNA is TGTGCCAGCAGCCAGGGATCGACTAGAACAGATACG.

With regard to this clone: The read falls 3 residues short of the CDR3 end, and the missing part is taken from the germline J gene. The gene calls are TRBV5-1 and TRBJ1-1; D gene ambiguous. V lost 0 bases and J lost 0, with 9 bases in between. Germline values: CDR1 SGHRS, CDR2 YFSETQ. This CDR3 is built from 15 residues. CDR3 region: CASSLDEGMNTEAFF. The CDR3 bases that were read are TGCGCCAGCAGCTTGGATGAGGGTATGAACACTGAA.

Concerning this clone itself: Read data end 3 residues before the CDR3 end; the end is taken from the germline J gene. The chain recombines TRBV19 with TRBJ2-3; 8 bases map to TRBD2. Germline V gene lookup returns CDR1 LNHDA and CDR2 SQIVND (reference sequence). The trim removed 3 bases at V and 1 base at J, leaving 6 bases unmatched. CDR3 length equals 16 residues. CDR3 DNA (partial): TGTGCCAGTAGTATGCCCGGGGGGGCCCGCACAGATACG. Its protein product is CASSMPGGARTDT. The full CDR3 protein is CASSMPGGARTDTQYF. Looking up the rest from reference TRBV19 and TRBJ2-3 gives the full variable domain: DGGITQSPKYLFRKEGQNVTLSCEQNLNHDAMYWYRQDPGQGLRLIYYSQIVNDFQKGDIAEGYSVSREKKESFPLTVTSAQKNPTAFYLCASSMPGGARTDTQYFGPGTRLTVL.

In regard to this clone: The read comes to an end 3 residues before the CDR3 does, leaving the germline J gene to fill in the end. Distinct nucleotide sequences in the sample also encode this CDR3. The V and J genes are TRBV30 and TRBJ1-1, with TRBD1 matching over 8 bases. The V gene end was trimmed by 0 bases and the J gene end by 4 bases; junction bases not matched to a gene: 1. The CDR3 length is 13 residues. The V gene's germline CDR1 is GTSNPN and CDR2 SVGIG (reference sequence). The CDR3 DNA, read in part, is TGTGCCTGGAGTGTAACAGGGGGCACTGAA. The encoded protein is CAWSVTGGTE. The entire CDR3 protein reads CAWSVTGGTEAFF.

As for this clone: The read stops 3 residues short of the end of the CDR3; the missing end is completed from the germline J gene. V and J are TRBV20-1 and TRBJ2-7; TRBD1 agrees at 8 bases. Looked up from germline, CDR1 is DFQATT and CDR2 is SNEGSKA (reference sequence). The ends lost 5 bases at V and 3 bases at J; junction bases unmatched: 9. This CDR3 comprises 14 residues. The CDR3 loop reads CSALRTGWIYEQYF. The sequenced part of the CDR3 DNA is TGCAGTGCTCTCCGGACAGGGTGGATCTACGAG.

With regard to this clone: The read terminates 3 residues ahead of where the CDR3 ends, so the germline J gene completes it. The chain uses TRBV19 and TRBJ1-6, with D perhaps matching TRBD1 (5 bases). The CDR3 totals 16 residues. CDR1 LNHDA and CDR2 SQIVND come from the germline V gene (reference sequence). The V end was cut by 7 bases, the J end by 6 bases, with 19 bases between. CDR3 DNA, as far as it was read: TGTGCCAGTATGGGGAGGGCTACAGGCGTTAATTCACCC. This encodes CASMGRATGVNSP. The whole CDR3 protein reads CASMGRATGVNSPLHF.

Concerning this clone itself: The sequenced fragment ends 3 residues before the CDR3 boundary, so the rest is inferred from the germline J gene. The chain uses TRBV16 and TRBJ1-2; 8 nucleotides line up with TRBD1. Germline CDR1 is KGHSY and CDR2 is FQNENV. The CDR3 runs to 15 residues. The CDR3 bases that were read are TGTGCCAGCAGCCAATCTTCCCAGGGGGCTTGGGGC. Its protein is CASSQSSQGAWG. In full, the CDR3 is CASSQSSQGAWGYTF.

On this clone: With the read ending 3 residues before the CDR3 end, the germline J gene is used to fill in that end. This chain joins TRBV11-3 and TRBJ2-7, with D perhaps matching TRBD2 (6 bases). Trimming removed 5 bases from V and 4 bases from J, with 15 bases in between. Looked up from germline, CDR1 is SGHNT and CDR2 is YENEEA. This CDR3 comprises 14 residues. The sequenced CDR3 bases are TGTGCCAGCAGCCCAAGACTAGACGTTTACGAG. Translating gives CASSPRLDVYE. The whole CDR3 sequence is CASSPRLDVYEQYF.

Worth noting for this clone: The read ends 3 residues before the CDR3 terminus; that terminus is restored from the germline J gene. V is TRBV6-1 and J is TRBJ2-5, with a weak D call TRBD2 (5 bases). CDR1 MNHNS and CDR2 SASEGT come from the germline V gene. V was clipped by 2 bases and J by 3 bases, with 19 bases between them. The CDR3 runs 17 residues. Partial CDR3 DNA: TGTGCCAGCAGTGAAAGGATCGTTCTACAGAGGGAAGAGACC. It is translated as CASSERIVLQREET. The complete CDR3 protein is CASSERIVLQREETQYF.

As to this clone: With the read ending 3 residues before the CDR3 end, the germline J gene is used to fill in that end. This chain joins TRBV2 and TRBJ2-1, with 11 bases matching TRBD1. The CDR3 runs 15 residues. Trimming at V came to 4 bases and at J to 6 bases, leaving 5 bases not matched to a gene. Germline loops: CDR1 SNHLY, CDR2 FYNNEI. Partial CDR3 DNA: TGTGCCAGCAGTGCTAGGACAGGGGGCCCCAATGAG. Its protein is CASSARTGGPNE. The whole CDR3 is CASSARTGGPNEQFF. Supplemented by reference TRBV2 and TRBJ2-1, the full variable domain reads EPEVTQTPSHQVTQMGQEVILRCVPISNHLYFYWYRQILGQKVEFLVSFYNNEISEKSEIFDDQFSVERPDGSNFTLKIRSTKLEDSAMYFCASSARTGGPNEQFFGPGTRLTVL.

Details on this clone: The observed sequence ends 3 residues before the CDR3 terminus, with the missing tail filled in from the germline J gene. V is TRBV5-1 and J is TRBJ2-1, with D perhaps matching TRBD2 (6 bases). V was cut by 4 bases and J by 8 bases, with 16 bases left in between. The CDR3 spans 14 residues. Germline V CDR1 and CDR2: SGHRS, YFSETQ. CDR3 bases read: TGCGCCAGCAGCCCCTCGGGACTTAGATATGAG. As protein: CASSPSGLRYE. The CDR3 in full is CASSPSGLRYEQFF. Full variable domain (remainder filled in from reference TRBV5-1 and TRBJ2-1): KAGVTQTPRYLIKTRGQQVTLSCSPISGHRSVSWYQQTPGQGLQFLFEYFSETQRNKGNFPGRFSGRQFSNSRSEMNVSTLELGDSALYLCASSPSGLRYEQFFGPGTRLTVL.

Worth noting for this clone: The read ends 3 residues early relative to the CDR3; the germline J gene fills the gap. This chain joins TRBV19 and TRBJ2-5, with D possibly TRBD1 on 6 matching bases. Between the trimmed V and J ends, which lost 3 bases and 3 bases, there was a span of 23 bases. This CDR3 spans 18 amino acids. Germline CDR1 LNHDA, CDR2 SQIVND (reference sequence). The covered CDR3 bases are TGTGCCAGTAGTATGGTTGTTGGCAGGGGCCGCGAGGAAGAGACC. Translating gives CASSMVVGRGREEET. The full CDR3 reads CASSMVVGRGREEETQYF.

Note on this clone: The CDR3 is cut off 3 residues early in the read; its end comes from the germline J gene. This rearrangement joins TRBV19 to TRBJ2-2; possible D gene TRBD1, 5 bases. Trimming pared 10 bases from V and 4 bases from J, leaving 10 bases between. Germline CDR1 LNHDA, CDR2 SQIVND (reference sequence). CDR3 size: 12 residues. CDR3 protein: CATSGRTGELFF. CDR3 DNA, as far as it was read: TGTGCCACCTCAGGGCGCACCGGGGAG.

A word on this clone: The CDR3 end falls 3 residues outside the read, so it is completed with the germline J gene. The V call is TRBV5-1, the J call TRBJ2-5; 15 bases align to TRBD2. The germline V gene has CDR1 SGHRS and CDR2 YFSETQ. This CDR3 contains 18 residues. After removal of 4 bases from V and 4 bases from J, the junction contained 11 bases not matched to a gene. CDR3 DNA (partial): TGCGCCAGCAGCCACGGACTAGCGGGGGGGCCGTTGGGAGAGACC. Translated: CASSHGLAGGPLGET. The entire CDR3 is CASSHGLAGGPLGETQYF.

By frequency, this clone registers medium-sized (0.01 to 0.1%). The read halts 3 residues ahead of the CDR3 end, with the missing end drawn from the germline J gene. The V and J genes are TRBV6-2 or TRBV6-3 and TRBJ2-4; the D is unclear. Trimming removed 5 bases at V and 0 bases at J, with 11 bases between. The germline CDR1 and CDR2 sequences are MNHEY and SVGEGT. CDR3 length: 15 residues. The CDR3 sequence is CASSASGLAKNIQYF. The covered CDR3 bases are TGTGCCAGCAGTGCATCCGGGTTAGCCAAAAACATT.